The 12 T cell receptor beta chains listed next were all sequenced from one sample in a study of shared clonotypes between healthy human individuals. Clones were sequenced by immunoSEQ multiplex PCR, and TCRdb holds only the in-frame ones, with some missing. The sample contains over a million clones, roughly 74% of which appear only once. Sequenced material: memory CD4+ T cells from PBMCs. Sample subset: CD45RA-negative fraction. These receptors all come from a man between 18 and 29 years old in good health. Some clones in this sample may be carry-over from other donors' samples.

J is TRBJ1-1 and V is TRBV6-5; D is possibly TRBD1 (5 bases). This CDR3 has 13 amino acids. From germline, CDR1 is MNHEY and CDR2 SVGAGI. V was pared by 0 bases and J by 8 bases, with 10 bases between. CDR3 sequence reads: CASSYSLRGEAFF. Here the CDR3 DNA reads TGTGCCAGCAGTTACTCGCTGCGGGGCGAAGCTTTCTTT.

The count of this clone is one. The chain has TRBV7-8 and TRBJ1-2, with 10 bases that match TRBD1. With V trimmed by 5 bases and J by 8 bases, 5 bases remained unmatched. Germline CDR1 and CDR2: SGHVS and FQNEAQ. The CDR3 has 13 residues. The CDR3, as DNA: TGTGCCAGCAGCCCTGGACAGGGGGGCGGCTACACCTTC. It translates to CASSPGQGGGYTF.

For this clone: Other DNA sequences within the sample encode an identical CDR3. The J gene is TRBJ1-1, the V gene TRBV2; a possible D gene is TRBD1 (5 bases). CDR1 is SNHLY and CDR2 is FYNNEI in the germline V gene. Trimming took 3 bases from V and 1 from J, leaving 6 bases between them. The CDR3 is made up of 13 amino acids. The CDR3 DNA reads TGTGCCAGCAGTGAGGGGCCGAACACTGAAGCTTTCTTT. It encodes CASSEGPNTEAFF.

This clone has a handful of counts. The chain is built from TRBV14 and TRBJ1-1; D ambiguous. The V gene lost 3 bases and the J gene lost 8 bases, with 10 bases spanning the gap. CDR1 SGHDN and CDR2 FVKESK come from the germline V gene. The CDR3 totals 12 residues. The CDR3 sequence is CASSHANREAFF. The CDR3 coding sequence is TGTGCCAGCAGCCACGCCAATCGGGAAGCTTTCTTT.

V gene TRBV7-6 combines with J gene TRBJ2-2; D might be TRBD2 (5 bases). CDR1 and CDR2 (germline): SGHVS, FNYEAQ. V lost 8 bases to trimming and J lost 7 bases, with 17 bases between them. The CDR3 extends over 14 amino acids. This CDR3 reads CASESPYEGGELFF. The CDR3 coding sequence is TGTGCCAGCGAATCCCCCTATGAGGGCGGGGAGCTGTTTTTT.

CDR3 in DNA: TGTGCCAGCAGCGAGCTAGCGGGAGGGGGGGCAGATACGCAGTATTTT. As protein: CASSELAGGGADTQYF. The rearrangement links TRBV7-9 to TRBJ2-3; 12 positions agree with TRBD2. Losses at the gene ends were 5 bases for V and 4 bases for J; bases not matched to a gene: 7. Germline V gene lookup returns CDR1 SEHNR and CDR2 FQNEAQ (reference sequence). The CDR3 spans 16 residues.

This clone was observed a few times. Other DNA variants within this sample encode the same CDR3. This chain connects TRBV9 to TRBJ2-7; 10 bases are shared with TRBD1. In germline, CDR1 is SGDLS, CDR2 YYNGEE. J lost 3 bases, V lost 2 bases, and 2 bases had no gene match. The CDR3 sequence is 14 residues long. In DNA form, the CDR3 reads TGTGCCAGCAGCGTGGGGGACAGGGGCTACGAGCAGTACTTC. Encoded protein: CASSVGDRGYEQYF.

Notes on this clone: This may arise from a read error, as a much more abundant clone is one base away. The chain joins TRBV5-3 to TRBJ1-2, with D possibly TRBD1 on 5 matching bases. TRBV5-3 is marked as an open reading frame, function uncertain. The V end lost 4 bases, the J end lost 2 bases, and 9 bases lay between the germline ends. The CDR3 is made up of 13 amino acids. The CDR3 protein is CARSRDRNYGYTF. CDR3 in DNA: TGTGCCAGAAGCCGAGACAGAAACTATGGCTACACCTTC.

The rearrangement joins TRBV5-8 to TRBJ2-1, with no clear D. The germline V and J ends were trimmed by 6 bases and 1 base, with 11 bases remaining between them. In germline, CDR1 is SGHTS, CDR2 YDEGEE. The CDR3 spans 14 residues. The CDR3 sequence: CASTRPWSYNEQFF. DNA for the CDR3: TGTGCCAGCACCCGACCGTGGTCCTACAATGAGCAGTTCTTC.

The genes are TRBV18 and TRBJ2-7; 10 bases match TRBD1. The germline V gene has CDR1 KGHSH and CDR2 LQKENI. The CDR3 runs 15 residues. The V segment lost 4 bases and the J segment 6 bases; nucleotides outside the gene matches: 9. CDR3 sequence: CASSLPGTGVREQYF. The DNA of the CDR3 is TGTGCCAGCTCACTTCCCGGGACAGGGGTTCGCGAGCAGTACTTC.

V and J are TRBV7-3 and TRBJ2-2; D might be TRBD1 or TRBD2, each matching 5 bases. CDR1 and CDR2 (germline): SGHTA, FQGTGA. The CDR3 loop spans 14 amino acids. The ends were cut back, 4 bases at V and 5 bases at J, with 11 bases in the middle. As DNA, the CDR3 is TGTGCCAGCAGCTCCAGAGGGGAGACCGGGGAGCTGTTTTTT. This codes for CASSSRGETGELFF.

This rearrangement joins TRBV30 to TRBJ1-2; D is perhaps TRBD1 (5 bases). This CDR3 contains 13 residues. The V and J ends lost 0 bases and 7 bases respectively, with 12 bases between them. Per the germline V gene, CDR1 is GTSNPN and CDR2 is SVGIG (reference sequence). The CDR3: CAWSVNWGRGYTF. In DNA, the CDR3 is TGTGCCTGGAGTGTAAATTGGGGACGTGGCTACACCTTC.